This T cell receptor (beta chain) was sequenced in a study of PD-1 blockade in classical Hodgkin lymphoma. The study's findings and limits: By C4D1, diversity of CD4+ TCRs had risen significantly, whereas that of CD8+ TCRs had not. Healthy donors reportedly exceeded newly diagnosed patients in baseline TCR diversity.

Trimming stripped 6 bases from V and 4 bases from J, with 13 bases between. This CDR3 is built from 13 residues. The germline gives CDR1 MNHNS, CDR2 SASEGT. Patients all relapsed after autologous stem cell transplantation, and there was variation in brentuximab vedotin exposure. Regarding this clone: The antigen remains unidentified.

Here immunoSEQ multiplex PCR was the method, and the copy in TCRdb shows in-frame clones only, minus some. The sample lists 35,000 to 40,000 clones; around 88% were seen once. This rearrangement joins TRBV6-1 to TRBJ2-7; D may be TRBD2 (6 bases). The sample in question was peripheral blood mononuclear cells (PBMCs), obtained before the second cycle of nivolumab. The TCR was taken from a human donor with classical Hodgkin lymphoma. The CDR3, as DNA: TGTGCCAGCAGGGCCTTCGGGACTTACGAGCAGTACTTC. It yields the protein CASRAFGTYEQYF.